Listed below are T cell receptor beta chains from one sample, sequenced in a study of T-cell memory formation after mild COVID-19. TCRdb used MiXCR to reprocess the 5' RACE reads, holding one entry per CDR3 protein. Of fewer than 700,000 distinct CDR3 sequences listed, roughly 17% are singletons. Sample: PBMCs or a T cell subset sorted from them (not recorded which). The source of these receptors is an adult woman who had mild COVID-19 (a few samples of this study predate the infection). Cell type and time point are not known. CDR3s include the opening cysteine and the closing phenylalanine or tryptophan. The D gene is left open where the match is weak. Expanded clones are given a class, and other clones once, few, many or no size at all.

clone_size	v_call	j_call	d_call	cdr3_nt	cdr3_aa
few	TRBV12-3/TRBV12-4	TRBJ2-3	TRBD1	TGTGCCAGCAGTCAAAGGGGGACAGAAACAGATACGCAGTATTTT	CASSQRGTETDTQYF
few	TRBV4-2	TRBJ2-3	TRBD2	TGTGCCAGCAGCCAAGATGGGACTAGCGGGGAAGATACGCAGTATTTT	CASSQDGTSGEDTQYF
.	TRBV5-4	TRBJ2-3	TRBD1	TGTGCCAGCAGCTTCCCATCCGGGACAGGGGTAGATACGCAGTATTTT	CASSFPSGTGVDTQYF
few	TRBV27	TRBJ2-3	.	TGTGCCAGCAGTCCCCAAAGTAGTGGGTTAGGGCCAGATACGCAGTATTTT	CASSPQSSGLGPDTQYF
.	TRBV12-3/TRBV12-4	TRBJ1-2	TRBD1	TGTGCCAGCAGTGCCCGGGACAGGGGGCCTTATGGCTACACCTTC	CASSARDRGPYGYTF
.	TRBV9	TRBJ2-3	TRBD2	TGTGCCAGCAGCGCGTTAGCGGGGGACACAGATACGCAGTATTTT	CASSALAGDTDTQYF
.	TRBV9	TRBJ2-7	TRBD2	TGTGCCAGCAGCGTAGCGGCTAGCGGGAGATACGAGCAGTACTTC	CASSVAASGRYEQYF
few	TRBV5-1	TRBJ2-5	TRBD1	TGCGCCAGCAGCCCACAGGGGCTCCCCCTCCAAGAGACCCAGTACTTC	CASSPQGLPLQETQYF
few	TRBV20-1	TRBJ1-5	.	TGCAGTGCTAGAAAGACCTCGGATCAGCCCCAGCATTTT	CSARKTSDQPQHF
.	TRBV5-1	TRBJ1-1	.	TGCGCCAGCAGCCCTTCCCCGAGGGGCTTTATTCCGAACACTGAAGCTTTCTTT	CASSPSPRGFIPNTEAFF
.	TRBV28	TRBJ2-7	.	TGTGCCAGCACCTTACCAAGGGGACGATCCTACGAGCAGTACTTC	CASTLPRGRSYEQYF
few	TRBV27	TRBJ1-4	TRBD1	TGTGCCAGCAGTTTCGGACAGGGACCAACTAATGAAAAACTGTTTTTT	CASSFGQGPTNEKLFF
.	TRBV15	TRBJ1-2	.	TGTGCCACCAGCGGGGGTTGGAGGGGGTCCAACTATGGCTACACCTTC	CATSGGWRGSNYGYTF
few	TRBV3-1	TRBJ1-6	TRBD1	TGTGCCAGCAGCCATGGCAGGGGGCCTCGAAATTCACCCCTCCACTTT	CASSHGRGPRNSPLHF
few	TRBV25-1	TRBJ2-6	.	TGTGCCAGCAGTGAATTTGGGTCTGGGGCCAACGTCCTGACTTTC	CASSEFGSGANVLTF
few	TRBV25-1	TRBJ2-5	.	TGTGCCAGCAGTGATCAAGCCGGACCCCAAGAGACCCAGTACTTC	CASSDQAGPQETQYF
few	TRBV15	TRBJ2-3	.	TGTGCCACCAGCAGGGAGCTGGAGACCCCAGGGTATTTT	CATSRELETPGYF
.	TRBV29-1	TRBJ2-1	.	TGCAGCGTGACATGGGACGGAGCTTTCCACAATGAGCAGTTCTTC	CSVTWDGAFHNEQFF
.	TRBV29-1	TRBJ1-2	TRBD1	TGCAGCGTTGAAGATGGGGACAGGGGAAACTATGGCTACACCTTC	CSVEDGDRGNYGYTF
.	TRBV9	TRBJ2-2	TRBD2	TGTGCCAGCAGCGTAAAAGCGGGGGGTCAAACCGGGGAGCTGTTTTTT	CASSVKAGGQTGELFF
many	TRBV20-1	TRBJ1-1	.	TGCAGTGCTAGCCTACAGGGGAACACTGAAGCTTTCTTT	CSASLQGNTEAFF
.	TRBV5-1	TRBJ2-6	.	TGCGCCAGCAGCTTCTCCAGTAACTCTGGGGCCAACGTCCTGACTTTC	CASSFSSNSGANVLTF
.	TRBV5-1	TRBJ1-1	.	TGCGCCAGCAGCTCAGGGACGTCAAAGGCTGAAGCTTTCTTT	CASSSGTSKAEAFF
.	TRBV5-4	TRBJ2-5	.	TGTGCCAGCAGCTCCTCGGGTACCCGGTTTGGAGAGACCCAGTACTTC	CASSSSGTRFGETQYF
.	TRBV30	TRBJ2-4	.	TGTGCCTGTTCTGTTGCCAAAAACATTCAGTACTTC	CACSVAKNIQYF
few	TRBV28	TRBJ1-3	.	TGTGCCAGCATGGGCAGCCCTATCTCTGGAAACACCATATATTTT	CASMGSPISGNTIYF
.	TRBV7-9	TRBJ2-7	.	TGTGCCAGCAGCTTATTTTGGTTCGAGCAGTACTTC	CASSLFWFEQYF
.	TRBV12-3/TRBV12-4	TRBJ1-2	.	TGTGCCAGCAGTTTGGCCGGCTACACCTTC	CASSLAGYTF
.	TRBV16	TRBJ2-7	.	TGTGCCAGCAGCCAATCGACTTACGAGCAGTACTTC	CASSQSTYEQYF
few	TRBV7-6	TRBJ2-7	.	TGTGCCAGCAGCTTAGGGGGCGGAGGGCCTCTCGAGCAGTACTTC	CASSLGGGGPLEQYF
.	TRBV29-1	TRBJ2-5	.	TGCAGCGTTGGGGACAACCAAGAGACCCAGTACTTC	CSVGDNQETQYF
.	TRBV10-3	TRBJ2-7	.	TGTGCCATCAGTGAGTCGACAGCATCAGGCGAGCAGTACTTC	CAISESTASGEQYF
few	TRBV10-3	TRBJ2-3	TRBD2	TGTGCCATCAGTCACCCACTAGCGGGGGGGGCCTCAGATACGCAGTATTTT	CAISHPLAGGASDTQYF
.	TRBV5-6	TRBJ2-7	TRBD2	TGTGCCAGCAGCTTGGGGACTAGCGGAAGGAACGAGCAGTACTTC	CASSLGTSGRNEQYF
many	TRBV7-8	TRBJ2-2	TRBD1	TGTGCCAGCAGCCCCCTGCATTCTGGACAGGGGAACACCGGGGAGCTGTTTTTT	CASSPLHSGQGNTGELFF
.	TRBV20-1	TRBJ2-5	.	TGCAGTGCTGGGACGGGGGTCCAAGAGACCCAGTACTTC	CSAGTGVQETQYF
many	TRBV12-3/TRBV12-4	TRBJ1-1	.	TGTGCCAGCAGTTTGCAGGGAACTTCTGAAGCTTTCTTT	CASSLQGTSEAFF
few	TRBV19	TRBJ1-1	TRBD1	TGTGCCAGTAAACTACAGGGGAGGACTGAAGCTTTCTTT	CASKLQGRTEAFF